The clone carrying this TCR beta chain ranks as medium-sized. Its cognate antigen is unknown. TCRdb ran MiXCR on the multiplex PCR reads and lists one entry per CDR3 protein. The table lists 15,000 or so distinct CDR3 sequences, roughly 50% of them singletons. The data stem from a study of breast tumors, draining lymph nodes, adjacent tissues. The ends were cut back, 6 bases at V and 5 bases at J, with 11 bases in the middle. This CDR3 is built from 12 residues. Findings of the study overall: The lymph node origin of tumor T cells was framed as consistent with a hypothesis, not demonstrated. Luminal-like breast cancer showed significantly higher tumor–nontumor repertoire similarity than basal-like. Tumor TCR diversity was below lymph nodes but above nontumor tissue.

The J gene is TRBJ2-7, the V gene TRBV12-3 or TRBV12-4; weak D call: TRBD2 (5 bases). Sequencing was carried out using tumor-adjacent breast tissue. The sequence was obtained from a female donor with breast cancer. Some clones in this sample may be carry-over from other donors' samples. This CDR3 is CASSARGDEQYF. CDR3 sequence (DNA): TGTGCCAGCAGCGCCCGGGGAGACGAGCAGTACTTC.